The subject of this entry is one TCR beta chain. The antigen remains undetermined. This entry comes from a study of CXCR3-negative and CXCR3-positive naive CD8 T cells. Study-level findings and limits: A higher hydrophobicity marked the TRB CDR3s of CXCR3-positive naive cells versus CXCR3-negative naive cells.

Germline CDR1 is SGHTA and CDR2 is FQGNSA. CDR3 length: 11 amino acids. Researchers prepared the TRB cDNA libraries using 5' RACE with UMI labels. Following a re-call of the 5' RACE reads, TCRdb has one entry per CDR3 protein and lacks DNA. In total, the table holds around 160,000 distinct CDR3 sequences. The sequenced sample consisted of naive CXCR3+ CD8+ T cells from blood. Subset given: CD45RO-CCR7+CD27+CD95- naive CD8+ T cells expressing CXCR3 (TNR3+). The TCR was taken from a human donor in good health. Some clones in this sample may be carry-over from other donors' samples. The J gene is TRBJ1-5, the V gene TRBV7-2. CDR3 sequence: CASSLGLEQHF.